The subject of this entry is one T cell receptor beta chain. Its specificity is unknown. Both subsets, CD45RA+ naive and CD45RA-negative memory, were split from the CD4+ cells. The data originate from a study of shared clonotypes between healthy human individuals. General study results and limits: The researchers took only blood, and tissue repertoires probably look different.

Each PCR replicate from the sorted subsets contained about 200 ng DNA, which is about 31,000 T cell genomes. Sequencing used immunoSEQ multiplex PCR; TCRdb keeps in-frame clones, though not all of them. This sample has millions of clones, with 90% to 95% found just once. V lost 0 bases to trimming and J lost 0 bases, with 9 bases between them. CDR1 and CDR2 from the germline V gene are SGHRS and YFSETQ. This CDR3 spans 16 amino acids. The sequencing sample was made of naive CD4+ T cells sorted from blood. Specified subset: CD45RA+ positively selected. V usage is TRBV5-1 and J usage is TRBJ1-4, with D unclear. This receptor was taken from a man aged 18 to 30 in good health. As DNA, the CDR3 is TGCGCCAGCAGCTTGGCGGCCCGTTCAACTAATGAAAAACTGTTTTTT. Translating gives CASSLAARSTNEKLFF.